The T cell receptor beta chain described here comes from a study of cytomegalovirus exposure and HLA in healthy donors (dated by TCRdb to 2016 to 2017). Regarding the research as a whole: According to an earlier analysis of a few hundred of the donors, about 179 million T cells yielded 117 million unique TCR beta sequences and about 300 Gb of sequence data. All discovery cohort repertoires had been generated on a single sequencing platform. Several DR-DQ haplotypes were handled as single units for association and clustering, since linkage in the cohort was strong. In addition to the first cohort of approximately 670 subjects, a separate validation cohort of some 120 different subjects was used. Class I and class II HLA loci were covered by the typing at four-digit resolution. To predict cytomegalovirus infection status, the study brought together high-throughput TCR immunosequencing, statistical association of individual TCRs with disease status, and machine learning. Of the roughly 400 genotyped donors, about 80% fell in the genetic ancestry cluster associated with self-reported Caucasian donors. A later genetic analysis took genome-wide SNP genotypes for about 65% of the 666 donors and used that subset as a discovery cohort. Rather than using new phenotypic data, the later analysis identified candidate immune exposures from TCR beta sequences and from how often those sequences occurred across donors. In a later analysis, previously published TCR beta repertoires from several hundred donors were re-analyzed and high-resolution HLA genotyping was added so that TCR occurrence patterns could be studied. On average, roughly 240,000 unique TCR beta nucleotide sequences were sequenced per donor among some 420 genotyped donors of the cohort, with roughly 18% of those sequences being non-productive. Typing coverage differed by locus: A, B, C, DRB1 and DQB1 were typed in roughly 629-630 donors, DQA1 in 522, DPA1 in over 600, and DPB1 in about 450. The study was designed to test whether signatures of past pathogen exposure could be identified by cataloging public T cell receptors. An earlier analysis of several hundred of the donors applied high-throughput TCR beta sequencing to assess whether each TCR beta V gene segment acted as functional or pseudogenic. Donor age, sex, ethnicity and CMV serostatus were collected together with the repertoire data. The study used immunosequencing to profile the T cell repertoires of 666 subjects and linked those repertoires to cytomegalovirus serostatus. An early release that covered several hundred HLA-typed donors contained about 300 gigabases of sequencing data and about 93 million unique TCR sequences.

The cohort was made up of several hundred healthy bone marrow donors. At the time of sampling, every cohort member was nominally healthy, though immune exposures that went unrecorded were likely present. The donor tested CMV seropositive, placing the donor among the 289 seropositive members of the cohort. Each donor provided a peripheral blood sample, and peripheral blood mononuclear cells were used for TCR beta sequencing. The Qiagen DNeasy Blood Extraction Kit was used to extract genomic DNA from the blood cell samples. Germline trimming amounts to 4 bases on V and 4 bases on J, with 6 as the count of junction bases outside the gene matches. CDR1 and CDR2 are read off the germline V gene as SGHRS and YFSETQ. The CDR3 has 14 amino acids, counting the end cysteine and phenylalanine. Here the CDR3 DNA is all that survives: 42 bases in frame from base 1. Concerning this clone: The antigen it binds to is not known. The input lacks base qualities; no much larger clone sits a single base away.

Points the paper makes about the study in general: In a later analysis, 16,951 TCR beta sequences were associated with specific HLA alleles at a false discovery rate of 0.05. Most TCR sequences were observed very rarely across donors, whereas some public TCRs were present in many individuals. In both the original and validation cohorts, the classifier was reported to diagnose cytomegalovirus status with high specificity and sensitivity. In the study, approximately 160 TCR beta chains were listed as associated with cytomegalovirus. The only immune exposure information available for the cohort was CMV serostatus. Roughly uniform sequencing depth across donors was assumed in presence/absence analyses, although this assumption may not hold. A later analysis reported that several top co-occurrence clusters appeared linked to parvovirus B19, influenza, CMV and Epstein-Barr virus. V-gene and J-gene trimming of TCR beta chains was associated with a missense DCLRE1C variant in a later genetic analysis, and the association was replicated in an independent cohort. In a later analysis, TCR association rates were found to vary across HLA loci, with the most associated TCRs seen for DRB1 alleles and the fewest for HLA-C alleles. Assigning TCR associations to individual alleles was difficult when HLA alleles, especially DR and DQ, strongly co-occurred. A cluster of highly shared sequence variants was judged likely to be a technical artifact of the sequencing pipeline. In vitro tests confirmed that three of the cytomegalovirus-associated TCR beta chains recognize cytomegalovirus antigens. A later genetic analysis reported fewer N-insertions in productive TCRs among donors in an Asian-associated ancestry cluster than the roughly 690-donor mean. Broadly in line with IMGT annotations, most TCR beta V segments showed up in productive rearrangements about 90% or about 30% of the time in an earlier analysis of under 700 of the donors. The 87-base-pair reads could not distinguish some IMGT-functional V segments, including TRBV6-2 and TRBV6-3, so those segments were excluded. According to the authors, the approach could potentially be generalized to other disease states and immunological phenotypes. A further reported finding was that TCR beta sequences accurately predicted the HLA-A and HLA-B alleles for most subjects in the first cohort. According to a later analysis, most CMV-associated TCR beta chains appeared to be HLA-restricted, and the HLA associations seemed to be driven largely by CMV exposure. In a later analysis, HLA-associated TCR beta chains were found to be more clonally expanded and to have lower generation probabilities than equally common non-associated chains. Because HLA typing was unavailable for some donors at each locus, only the typed subset was used in association tests. Linkage disequilibrium might explain the correlated functional status among segregating V segments, but an unknown experimental factor could not be ruled out. The earlier analysis of around 600 of the donors excluded some 16 rarely observed V segments, including chromosome 9 orphons, because counts were too low. Only TCR beta chains were sequenced in this cohort, and the absence of alpha or paired-chain data limited detectable features.

The library relied on the immunoSEQ multiplex PCR assay. For the multiplex PCR, a mixture combining 60 forward primers for TCR Vbeta segments and 13 reverse primers for TCR Jbeta segments was used. The CDR3 region of rearranged TCR beta genes was amplified from genomic DNA with a multiplex PCR assay. Amplified TCR beta libraries were sequenced as 87-base-pair reads on the Illumina HiSeq System. The study's processing was this. A later analysis counted approximately 76 million unique TCR beta chains across the 600 to 850 repertoires, and some 11 million of these chains were shared by at least two donors. A nearest-neighbor algorithm error-corrected the raw reads and collapsed the reads into unique sequences, merging closely related sequences to remove PCR and sequencing errors. Alignment of CDR3 sequences to IMGT reference sequences was used to assign V, D and J gene segments. Each retained sequence needed at least a six-nucleotide match to both a V gene segment and a J gene segment. A rearrangement was called productive if the CDR3 had no stop codons and remained in frame with V and J, and every other rearrangement was called non-productive. CDR3 was defined according to IMGT convention as the region running from the second conserved V-encoded cysteine to the conserved J-encoded phenylalanine. The earlier analysis of about 620 of the donors excluded sequences that lacked an unambiguous match to a single V gene segment. An earlier analysis of 550 to 650 of the donors classified V segments as functional when productive rearrangements were above 56.7% and as segregating when the standard deviation between donors was above 5%. A statistical classification framework was built to diagnose cytomegalovirus status from the catalog of TCR beta chain sequences. V and J gene assignment, in a later analysis, came from comparing TCR nucleotide sequences with IMGT/GENE-DB human TR gene sequences. The TCRdist pipeline was used in a later analysis to assign CDR3 sequences and most-parsimonious VDJ recombination scenarios. In a later analysis, every TCR beta chain was defined by the combination of its CDR3 amino acid sequence and its V-gene family, and reads without a unique V-gene family were dropped. As a way to deal with suspected cross-contamination and a sequencing artifact, a later analysis dropped 500 to 700 nucleotide sequences that were highly shared and had low generation probability. A later analysis calculated a clonal expansion index for each public chain from normalized within-repertoire ranks of inferred template counts. Generation probabilities in a later analysis came from a VDJ recombination model fitted to out-of-frame rearrangements, and those results were checked against IGoR. In a later analysis, TCR-TCR, TCR-HLA and TCR-CMV co-occurrence was scored with hypergeometric tests, and a repertoire-size bias correction was applied to TCR pairs. A later analysis estimated false discovery rates by permuting HLA or CMV assignments 20 times. In a later analysis, co-occurring TCRs were grouped using DBSCAN, with TCRdist sequence similarity added in when clustering inside HLA-allele-positive subsets. Repertoires with fewer than 30,000 or more than 120,000 public chains, plus five repertoires with anomalous nucleotide sharing, were excluded from co-occurrence clustering. This is the immuneACCESS table as TCRdb keeps it, with only in-frame sequences that have V and J called. A part of the clones is gone; compared with another copy, unresolved V genes explain less than half, and the rest is unexplained. For V, J and clone size, that table is used; D and trimming come from the DNA. For this sample there are around 140,000 clones; 76% appear just once. The ten largest clonotypes hold roughly 1.8% of the sample.

The sample was PBMCs. This receptor was obtained from a female donor in good health and CMV-seropositive. This chain is built from TRBV5-1 and TRBJ2-3; 7 central nucleotides agree with TRBD2. The CDR3 reads CASSPGGGADTQYF. DNA sequence: TGCGCCAGCAGCCCCGGGGGAGGGGCAGATACGCAGTATTTT.